A selection of T cell receptor beta chains follows, all from one sample in a study of control samples from healthy donors and cancer patients. Data came from immunoSEQ multiplex PCR; TCRdb stores just in-frame clones and leaves some out. The data hold hundreds of thousands of clones, with 75% to 95% observed a single time. Sequenced material: PBMCs. These receptors all come from a man aged 40-49 years with head and neck cancer. The CDR3 runs from the conserved cysteine through the conserved F or W. Fields, in order: J gene, D gene, clone size, V gene, CDR3 DNA, CDR3 protein. The D gene is left open where the match is weak. For some rows the clone size is stated as once, few or many, or as a class when expanded; others skip it.

TRBJ2-4	NA	NA	TRBV5-4	TGTGCCAGCAGCCCAACGCCCGGGACTCATGAAATTCAGTACTTC	CASSPTPGTHEIQYF
TRBJ1-3	NA	once	TRBV4-3	TGCGCCAGCAGCCAAGATCCGGGCACCGGTCCTGGAAACACCATATATTTT	CASSQDPGTGPGNTIYF
TRBJ2-7	TRBD2	NA	TRBV7-2	TGTGCCAGCAGCTTAGTGGGGACTAGTCTCTACGAGCAGTACTTC	CASSLVGTSLYEQYF
TRBJ2-2	NA	NA	TRBV9	TGTGCCAGCAGCGTAGCGAGCACGAACACCGGGGAGCTGTTTTTT	CASSVASTNTGELFF
TRBJ2-7	TRBD1	NA	TRBV10-3	TGTGCCATCAGTGAAGGGGGCGATGGCTACGAGCAGTACTTC	CAISEGGDGYEQYF
TRBJ2-3	NA	NA	TRBV27	TGTGCCAGCAGACAGACCGGGACACCGAGCACAGATACGCAGTATTTT	CASRQTGTPSTDTQYF
TRBJ1-5	TRBD1	NA	TRBV30	TGTGCCTGGAGTACAGGGGACTATAGCAATCAGCCCCAGCATTTT	CAWSTGDYSNQPQHF
TRBJ1-4	NA	NA	TRBV7-9	TGTGCCAGCAGCTACCTGAGCCCGGGTAATGAAAAACTGTTTTTT	CASSYLSPGNEKLFF
TRBJ2-7	TRBD1	NA	TRBV5-6	TGTGCCAGCAGCACCGGACAGGAGGAGCAGTACTTC	CASSTGQEEQYF
TRBJ2-7	NA	NA	TRBV7-2	TGTGCCAGCAGCACCCAGGGGTTAGGGCACGAGCAGTACTTC	CASSTQGLGHEQYF
TRBJ2-7	NA	NA	TRBV12-3/TRBV12-4	TGTGCCAGCAGTTTAATGGGGAACGAGCAGTACTTC	CASSLMGNEQYF
TRBJ1-2	NA	NA	TRBV6-4	TGTGCCAGCAGCCCATCAGGGAATGTGAACTATGGCTACACCTTC	CASSPSGNVNYGYTF
TRBJ1-1	TRBD1	NA	TRBV4-1	TGCGCCAGCAGCCAAGGACAGGGAACTGGGACTGAAGCTTTCTTT	CASSQGQGTGTEAFF
TRBJ2-3	NA	NA	TRBV5-3	TGTGCCAGAAGCTTTTTACACCCGACTAGCACAGATACGCAGTATTTT	CARSFLHPTSTDTQYF
TRBJ1-1	TRBD1	NA	TRBV12-5	TGTGCTAGTGCGGACAGGGCTGAAGCTTTCTTT	CASADRAEAFF
TRBJ1-4	TRBD1	NA	TRBV15	TGTGCCACCAGCCGTGGACAGGTTTTCAATGAAAAACTGTTTTTT	CATSRGQVFNEKLFF
TRBJ2-2	NA	NA	TRBV14	TGTGCCAGCAGCCAAGATCTTGCCACCGGGGAGCTGTTTTTT	CASSQDLATGELFF
TRBJ2-2	NA	NA	TRBV4-1	TGCGCCAGCAGCCTCTTCACGGGAGCGAACACCGGGGAGCTGTTTTTT	CASSLFTGANTGELFF
TRBJ1-5	TRBD1	NA	TRBV6-5	TGTGCCAGCAGCGGACAGGGAGCGAATCAGCCCCAGCATTTT	CASSGQGANQPQHF
TRBJ1-1	NA	NA	TRBV6-2/TRBV6-3	TGTGCCAGCAGCTTTTTTTTTGCCACTGAAGCTTTCTTT	CASSFFFATEAFF
TRBJ2-4	TRBD1	NA	TRBV15	TGTGCCACCAGCAGAGATTCGACAGGGGAAACTAACATTCAGTACTTC	CATSRDSTGETNIQYF
TRBJ1-1	TRBD1	NA	TRBV6-4	TGTGCCAGCAGCTTATACCCGGGACAGGGGACTGAAGCTTTCTTT	CASSLYPGQGTEAFF
TRBJ1-4	NA	NA	TRBV28	TGTGCCAGCTGGGGGGCGAATGAAAAACTGTTTTTT	CASWGANEKLFF
TRBJ2-5	NA	NA	TRBV12-3/TRBV12-4	TGTGCCAGCAGTTCGTGGGAGACCCAGTACTTC	CASSSWETQYF
TRBJ1-1	TRBD1	once	TRBV10-3	TGTGCCATCAGTGAGCCCACGGACAGGGGACCTGAAGCTTTCTTT	CAISEPTDRGPEAFF
TRBJ2-5	NA	NA	TRBV18	TGTGCCAGCTCACCGGAGGAGACCCAGTACTTC	CASSPEETQYF
TRBJ1-4	TRBD1	NA	TRBV7-8	TGTGCCAGCAGTTACCGGGACAGCGGTTGGGAAAAACTGTTTTTT	CASSYRDSGWEKLFF
TRBJ2-7	NA	many	TRBV24-1	TGTGCCACCAGTGATGGGGACGAGCAGTACTTC	CATSDGDEQYF
TRBJ1-5	NA	NA	TRBV2	TGTGCCAGCGGGCGGGGGGGAGGAAATCAGCCCCAGCATTTT	CASGRGGGNQPQHF
TRBJ2-7	NA	NA	TRBV28	TGTGCCAGCAGTTTAAGTGGTGGCAGAGGGGACTTC	CASSLSGGRGDF
TRBJ2-1	TRBD2	NA	TRBV7-9	TGTGCCAGCAGCTTCCAACTAGCGGGGGATGTGGAGCAGTTCTTC	CASSFQLAGDVEQFF
TRBJ1-5	TRBD1	NA	TRBV28	TGTGCCAGCAGTTTACCAGGGGGTCATAGCAATCAGCCCCAGCATTTT	CASSLPGGHSNQPQHF
TRBJ2-7	NA	few	TRBV7-2	TGTGCCAGCAGCATGAAAGCGGGTATCCCCTACGAGCAGTACTTC	CASSMKAGIPYEQYF
TRBJ1-1	NA	NA	TRBV30	TGTGCCTGGAGTCATAGTGAAGCTTTCTTT	CAWSHSEAFF
TRBJ1-2	NA	NA	TRBV9	TGTGCCAGCAGCGCCCCGTCAGGTGGGGACTATGGCTACACCTTC	CASSAPSGGDYGYTF
TRBJ2-5	NA	NA	TRBV29-1	TGCAGCGTTGAGGCCCTTCGGGACCCCCAGTACTTC	CSVEALRDPQYF
TRBJ1-2	TRBD1	many	TRBV30	TGTGCCTGGAGTACAGGGGGCCGGGAAGGCTACACCTTC	CAWSTGGREGYTF
TRBJ2-3	NA	NA	TRBV24-1	TGTGCCACCAGTGACTCCCTCTCAGATACGCAGTATTTT	CATSDSLSDTQYF
TRBJ1-1	NA	NA	TRBV30	TGTGCCTGGACTCTACAGCCGAACACTGAAGCTTTCTTT	CAWTLQPNTEAFF
TRBJ1-1	NA	NA	TRBV5-1	TGCGCCAGCAGCCGTTTGATGGGAGGGAGTAATCCGAACACTGAAGCTTTCTTT	CASSRLMGGSNPNTEAFF
TRBJ1-5	NA	NA	TRBV4-1	TGCGCCAGCAGCCAAGAAGGAGTCAGGGGCAATCAGCCCCAGCATTTT	CASSQEGVRGNQPQHF
TRBJ2-1	NA	NA	TRBV4-3	TGCGCCAGCAGCCGAACAGGTTCCTACAATGAGCAGTTCTTC	CASSRTGSYNEQFF
TRBJ1-6	NA	NA	TRBV2	TGTGCCAGTGATCTGGGCGGCAATTCACCCCTCCACTTT	CASDLGGNSPLHF
TRBJ2-7	TRBD1	NA	TRBV9	TGTGCCAGCAGCGCCGAGGGACAGGTTCGGGGCGAGCAGTACTTC	CASSAEGQVRGEQYF
TRBJ2-7	NA	NA	TRBV6-1	TGTGCCAGCAGTGAACCGATTCGCGAGCAGTACTTC	CASSEPIREQYF
TRBJ2-1	TRBD2	NA	TRBV11-2	TGTGCCAGCAGCTTAGCCGAAGGGACTAGCGGGGGGTATGAGCAGTTCTTC	CASSLAEGTSGGYEQFF
TRBJ2-1	TRBD2	NA	TRBV6-4	TGTGCCAGCAGTGGGTACGGGAGGGATGATGAGCAGTTCTTC	CASSGYGRDDEQFF
TRBJ1-1	NA	NA	TRBV5-6	TGTGCCAGCAGTACGGGCATGGGTCGTGGCACTGAAGCTTTCTTT	CASSTGMGRGTEAFF
TRBJ1-1	TRBD1	NA	TRBV19	TGTGCCAGTTCGAACCTTTGGACAGGAAATACTGAAGCTTTCTTT	CASSNLWTGNTEAFF
TRBJ2-2	NA	NA	TRBV2	TGTGCCAGCAGTGTCCGGACAGACACCGGGGAGCTGTTTTTT	CASSVRTDTGELFF
TRBJ2-1	NA	NA	TRBV5-5	TGTGCCAGCAGCAGGCAGGGGCCCTACTACAATGAGCAGTTCTTC	CASSRQGPYYNEQFF
TRBJ1-1	NA	NA	TRBV27	TGTGCCAGCAGTTGGGGGACTGAAGCTTTCTTT	CASSWGTEAFF
TRBJ2-1	NA	NA	TRBV5-5	TGTGCCAGCAGCGGGGGCGTACAGCCTTACAATGAGCAGTTCTTC	CASSGGVQPYNEQFF
TRBJ1-2	NA	NA	TRBV28	TGTGCCAGCAGTTTGATCGACGGAGGCTATGGCTACACCTTC	CASSLIDGGYGYTF
TRBJ2-7	NA	NA	TRBV5-1	TGCGCCAGCAGACGGCTTGGCGGAGACCCTTCCTACGAGCAGTACTTC	CASRRLGGDPSYEQYF
TRBJ1-5	NA	NA	TRBV6-1	TGTGCCAGCAGTGAAGGGAGCCTAGTAAGTCAGCCCCAGCATTTT	CASSEGSLVSQPQHF
TRBJ1-6	TRBD1	NA	TRBV5-5	TGTGCCAGCAGCCTCGGGACAGTCGATTTGGGCTCACCCCTCCACTTT	CASSLGTVDLGSPLHF
TRBJ2-5	NA	NA	TRBV5-4	TGTGCCAGCAGCCCCCGACTCCAAGAGACCCAGTACTTC	CASSPRLQETQYF
TRBJ1-5	NA	NA	TRBV7-2	TGTGCCAGCAGCCAAGTGCAGGGGCGCGGGCAGCCCCAGCATTTT	CASSQVQGRGQPQHF